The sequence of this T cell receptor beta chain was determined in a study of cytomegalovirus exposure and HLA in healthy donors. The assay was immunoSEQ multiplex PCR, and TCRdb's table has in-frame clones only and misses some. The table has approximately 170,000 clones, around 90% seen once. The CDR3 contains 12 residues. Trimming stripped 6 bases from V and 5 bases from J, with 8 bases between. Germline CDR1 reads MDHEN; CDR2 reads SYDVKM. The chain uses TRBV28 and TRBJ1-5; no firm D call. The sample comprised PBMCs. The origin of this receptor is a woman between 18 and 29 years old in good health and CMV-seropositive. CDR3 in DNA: TGTGCCAGCAGACTACTGTATCAGCCCCAGCATTTT. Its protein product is CASRLLYQPQHF.